This is a list of T cell receptor beta chains from one sample in a study of regulatory T cells in long-lasting Graves disease. TCRdb passed the multiplex PCR reads through MiXCR, listing each CDR3 protein once. The sample holds roughly 380,000 distinct CDR3 sequences; roughly 15% are singletons and the top ten take over 20%. The source material was peripheral blood mononuclear cells (PBMCs), sampled at new diagnosis, from a patient treated with antithyroid drugs. The receptor source for this set is a female donor with Graves disease. CDR3s include the opening cysteine and the closing phenylalanine or tryptophan. A D gene is named only where the DNA matches it firmly. Clone size appears in some rows only: once, few, many, or a class for an expanded clone.

TRBJ2-1 many TRBD1 18 TRBV7-9 CASSSGTGGTSSYNEQFF TGTGCCAGCAGCTCCGGGACAGGGGGCACGAGCTCCTACAATGAGCAGTTCTTC
TRBJ2-2 many NA 13 TRBV28 CASSGRVTGELFF TGTGCCAGCAGTGGGCGGGTAACCGGGGAGCTGTTTTTT
TRBJ1-5 many NA 14 TRBV5-4 CASSVQGSNQPQHF TGTGCCAGCAGTGTTCAGGGGAGCAATCAGCCCCAGCATTTT
TRBJ2-3 NA TRBD2 15 TRBV28 CASSSSGVFTDTQYF TGTGCCAGCAGTTCTAGCGGGGTATTCACAGATACGCAGTATTTT
TRBJ2-7 once TRBD2 14 TRBV12-3/TRBV12-4 CASRPTSGNYEQYF TGTGCCAGCAGACCGACTAGCGGGAACTACGAGCAGTACTTC
TRBJ1-2 NA NA 12 TRBV12-3/TRBV12-4 CASSETRYGYTF TGTGCCAGCAGTGAGACGCGCTATGGCTACACCTTC
TRBJ2-7 many NA 11 TRBV29-1 CSVVTDYEQYF TGCAGCGTTGTCACCGACTACGAGCAGTACTTC
TRBJ1-2 many TRBD1 13 TRBV29-1 CSVTTGSSYGYTF TGCAGCGTTACGACAGGGTCTTCCTATGGCTACACCTTC
TRBJ1-1 many NA 16 TRBV5-1 CASSLVGGSMNTEAFF TGCGCCAGCAGCTTGGTGGGAGGGTCCATGAACACTGAAGCTTTCTTT
TRBJ2-5 NA TRBD2 14 TRBV30 CAWSQDGRAQTQYF TGTGCCTGGAGCCAGGACGGGAGGGCACAGACCCAGTACTTC
TRBJ1-2 few TRBD1 15 TRBV19 CASRILGDRDPGYTF TGTGCCAGTAGAATATTAGGTGACAGGGACCCTGGCTACACCTTC
TRBJ2-6 NA NA 15 TRBV27 CASSFDTPGANVLTF TGTGCCAGCAGTTTCGACACCCCTGGGGCCAACGTCCTGACTTTC
TRBJ1-1 NA NA 15 TRBV5-1 CASSSGQRSNTEAFF TGCGCCAGCAGCTCCGGACAGCGATCGAACACTGAAGCTTTCTTT
TRBJ1-1 many NA 14 TRBV6-9 CASSYTAVDIKAFF TGTGCCAGCAGTTACACAGCCGTGGACATTAAAGCTTTCTTT
TRBJ1-1 NA NA 13 TRBV6-1 CASSPHIYTEAFF TGTGCCAGCAGCCCCCATATTTACACTGAAGCTTTCTTT
TRBJ1-1 many NA 13 TRBV7-9 CASSLDMNTEAFF TGTGCCAGCAGCTTGGATATGAACACTGAAGCTTTCTTT
TRBJ1-2 many NA 15 TRBV2 CASSVQQEFGYGYTF TGTGCCAGCAGTGTGCAGCAAGAGTTTGGCTATGGCTACACCTTC
TRBJ2-1 many NA 12 TRBV27 CASSLSSGQQFF TGTGCCAGCAGTTTATCGTCGGGACAGCAGTTCTTC
TRBJ2-7 many NA 14 TRBV12-3/TRBV12-4 CASSSARIPYEQYF TGTGCCAGCAGTTCTGCCCGGATCCCCTACGAGCAGTACTTC
TRBJ2-3 many TRBD2 15 TRBV7-7 CASSPSGGQADTQYF TGTGCCAGCAGCCCAAGCGGGGGCCAGGCAGATACGCAGTATTTT
TRBJ1-4 many TRBD1 18 TRBV10-3 CAISESRTGGENNEKLFF TGTGCCATCAGTGAGTCGAGGACAGGGGGCGAAAATAATGAAAAACTGTTTTTT
TRBJ1-5 many TRBD1 14 TRBV2 CASSDRGVAQPQHF TGTGCCAGCAGTGACAGGGGGGTAGCTCAGCCCCAGCATTTT
TRBJ2-7 NA NA 15 TRBV7-2 CASSLEAAQTYEQYF TGTGCCAGCAGCTTAGAAGCTGCGCAAACGTACGAGCAGTACTTC
TRBJ2-1 many TRBD1 11 TRBV6-2/TRBV6-3 CASEQGDEQFF TGTGCCAGCGAACAGGGGGATGAGCAGTTCTTC
TRBJ2-7 NA TRBD1 12 TRBV6-2/TRBV6-3 CASGDSTYEQYF TGTGCCAGTGGGGACAGCACCTACGAGCAGTACTTC
TRBJ1-1 many NA 14 TRBV11-2 CASSPTGRVTEAFF TGTGCCAGCAGTCCTACAGGAAGAGTCACTGAAGCTTTCTTT
TRBJ2-3 NA TRBD2 15 TRBV7-7 CASSLSGLETDTQYF TGTGCCAGCAGCTTATCGGGACTAGAAACAGATACGCAGTATTTT
TRBJ2-5 many NA 16 TRBV12-3/TRBV12-4 CASSFLGGNVQETQYF TGTGCCAGCAGTTTTTTAGGGGGGAACGTACAAGAGACCCAGTACTTC
TRBJ1-5 many NA 15 TRBV28 CASNRRGRGDQPQHF TGTGCCAGCAACCGCCGGGGCAGGGGAGATCAGCCCCAGCATTTT
TRBJ2-7 few NA 15 TRBV6-1 CASRLPRAGHSWQYF TGTGCCAGCAGGCTTCCGCGAGCGGGCCACTCTTGGCAGTACTTC
TRBJ2-5 NA TRBD2 17 TRBV11-1 CASSDNRLTSGRETQYF TGTGCCAGCAGCGACAATCGACTGACTAGCGGGAGGGAGACCCAGTACTTC
TRBJ2-1 few TRBD2 16 TRBV4-1 CASTVLAGVTYNEQFF TGCGCCAGCACAGTACTAGCGGGGGTTACCTACAATGAGCAGTTCTTC